The present TCR beta chain was sequenced within a study of CD8 T cell repertoires and HIV-1 epitope variants. For this clone: The antigen remains unidentified.

The data were produced by immunoSEQ multiplex PCR, yet TCRdb's version contains in-frame clones alone and is incomplete. The sample records roughly 4,000 clones, 60% to 80% being singletons. In germline, CDR1 is SGDLS, CDR2 YYNGEE. V was pared by 3 bases and J by 6 bases, with 14 bases between. The CDR3 runs 14 residues. Study-level results: Of roughly nine antigen-specific beta clonotypes, over five appeared to cross-react with escape variants.

This clonotype originated in a male donor with HIV. Sequencing was carried out using cultured CD8+ T cells derived from PBMCs. The rearrangement uses TRBV9 and TRBJ2-3; D is unresolved. CDR3 in DNA: TGTGCCAGCAGCGGACTGGCCCCCTGGGATACGCAGTATTTT. This sequence encodes CASSGLAPWDTQYF.